One sample yielded the 10 T cell receptor beta chains listed below, sequenced in a study of shared clonotypes between healthy human individuals. Clones were read by immunoSEQ multiplex PCR, and TCRdb kept only the in-frame ones, dropping some. The sample gives around 2.5 million clones, approximately 93% of which show up once; 0.36% is in the top ten. Sequenced sample: naive CD4+ T cells from PBMCs. Regarding subset: CD45RA+ positively selected. These receptors were taken from a man younger than 35 in good health. Some clones in this sample may be carry-over from other donors' samples.

CDR3 DNA sequence: TGTGCCAGCAGCTTGAGCGGCGGGCTAGCGGGAGACGAGCAGTACTTC. Translation: CASSLSGGLAGDEQYF. This rearrangement joins TRBV5-4 to TRBJ2-7; 10 bases are a match to TRBD2. The CDR3 has 16 residues. V shed 1 base and J 5 bases; nucleotides not matched to a gene: 9. Germline CDR1 and CDR2: SGHNT and YYREEE (reference sequence).

V gene TRBV7-3 combines with J gene TRBJ2-7, with unresolved D. Germline assignment: CDR1 SGHTA and CDR2 FQGTGA. V lost 4 bases and J 2 bases, leaving 12 bases between the germline ends. CDR3 size: 14 residues. The DNA of the CDR3 is TGTGCCAGCAGCTCCGGGTCTGTCCCCTACGAGCAGTACTTC. Amino acids: CASSSGSVPYEQYF.

The genes are TRBV18 and TRBJ2-5; D possibly uses TRBD1 or TRBD2 (5 bases each). The DNA end is more similar to TRBJ2-7, so the J call may be wrong. This CDR3 is 13 amino acids long. Germline V gene sequence: CDR1 KGHSH, CDR2 LQKENI. The CDR3 DNA reads TGTGCCAGCTCACCATTTGGGGGCTACGAGCAGTACTTC. It yields the protein CASSPFGGYEQYF.

The chain recombines TRBV7-9 with TRBJ2-3; D may be TRBD2 (6 bases). Looked up from germline, CDR1 is SEHNR and CDR2 is FQNEAQ (reference sequence). V lost 8 bases and J lost 3, with 18 bases in between. The CDR3 is 15 amino acids. CDR3 loop: CASGDGRPPTDTQYF. The CDR3 bases are TGTGCCAGCGGCGACGGGAGACCCCCAACAGATACGCAGTATTTT. Supplemented by reference TRBV7-9 and TRBJ2-3, the full variable domain reads DTGVSQNPRHKITKRGQNVTFRCDPISEHNRLYWYRQTLGQGPEFLTYFQNEAQLEKSRLLSDRFSAERPKGSFSTLEIQRTEQGDSAMYLCASGDGRPPTDTQYFGPGTRLTVL.

This chain uses TRBV27 with TRBJ1-2; D is uncertain. Germline CDR1 is MNHEY and CDR2 is SMNVEV (reference sequence). Trimming left V 6 bases short and J 4 bases short, with 15 bases between. The CDR3 sequence is 14 residues long. The CDR3 DNA reads TGTGCCAGCAGCCCGCTGCGCGACGGCTATGGCTACACCTTC. It codes for CASSPLRDGYGYTF.

The CDR3 region is CASSPGVAGRQETQYF. The CDR3, as DNA: TGTGCCAGCAGCCCGGGGGTAGCGGGGCGACAAGAGACCCAGTACTTC. The chain links TRBV7-2 to TRBJ2-5, with 8 nucleotides matching TRBD2. V lost 5 bases, J lost 2 bases, and 10 bases stayed unmatched. The CDR3 contains 16 residues. CDR1 SGHTA and CDR2 FQGNSA come from the germline V gene.

The chain is built from TRBV18 and TRBJ1-4; 7 nucleotides agree with TRBD1. Germline CDR1 is KGHSH and CDR2 is LQKENI. The CDR3 spans 14 residues. V trimming: 1 base; J trimming: 8 bases; junction bases outside the gene matches: 4. CDR3 in amino acids: CASSPQGALEKLFF. In DNA, the CDR3 is TGTGCCAGCTCACCACAGGGGGCGTTGGAAAAACTGTTTTTT.

The V and J genes are TRBV11-2 and TRBJ2-7; possibly TRBD1 for D (6 bases). The CDR3 consists of 14 residues. V was shortened by 3 bases and J by 5 bases, with 14 bases between the two germline ends. Germline CDR1 and CDR2: SGHAT and FQNNGV. CDR3 sequence (DNA): TGTGCCAGCAGCTTTCGGGACATCTACAACGAGCAGTACTTC. This encodes CASSFRDIYNEQYF.

On this clone: The junction does not match germline at one end; this may be a read error. The gene calls are TRBV27 and TRBJ2-7; D might be TRBD2 (6 bases). Looked up from germline, CDR1 is MNHEY and CDR2 is SMNVEV (reference sequence). The CDR3 has 12 residues. The CDR3 DNA sequence: TGTGCCAGCAGTGGGGCAGGGAAGGGACTCTCCTTC. Translation: CASSGAGKGLSF.

V gene TRBV18 combines with J gene TRBJ2-1; 10 positions match TRBD1. Germline V lookup: CDR1 KGHSH, CDR2 LQKENI. V dropped 0 bases and J dropped 7; count of bases not matched to a gene: 6. The CDR3 spans 16 residues. The CDR3 DNA sequence: TGTGCCAGCTCACCACCGGGACAGGGGATTTCAAATGAGCAGTTCTTC. As protein: CASSPPGQGISNEQFF.